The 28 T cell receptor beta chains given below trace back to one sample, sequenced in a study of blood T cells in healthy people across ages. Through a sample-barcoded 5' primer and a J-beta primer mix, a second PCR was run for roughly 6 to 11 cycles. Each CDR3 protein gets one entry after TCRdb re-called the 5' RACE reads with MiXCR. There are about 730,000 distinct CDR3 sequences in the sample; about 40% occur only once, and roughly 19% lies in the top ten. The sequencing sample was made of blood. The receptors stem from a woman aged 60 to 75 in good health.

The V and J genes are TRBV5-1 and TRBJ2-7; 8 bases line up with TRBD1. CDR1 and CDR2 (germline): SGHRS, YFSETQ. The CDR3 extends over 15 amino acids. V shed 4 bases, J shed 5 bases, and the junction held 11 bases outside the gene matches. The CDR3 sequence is CASSPQGVPDDEQYF. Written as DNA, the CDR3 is TGCGCCAGCAGCCCACAGGGGGTCCCGGATGACGAGCAGTACTTC.

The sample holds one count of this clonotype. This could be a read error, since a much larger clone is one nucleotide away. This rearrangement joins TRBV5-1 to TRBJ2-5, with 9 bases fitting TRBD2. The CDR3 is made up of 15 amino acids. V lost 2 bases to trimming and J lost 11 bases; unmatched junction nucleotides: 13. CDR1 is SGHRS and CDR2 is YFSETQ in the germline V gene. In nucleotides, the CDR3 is TGCGCCAGCAGCTTACTGGGACTAGCAGACAATGAGCAGTACTTC. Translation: CASSLLGLADNEQYF.

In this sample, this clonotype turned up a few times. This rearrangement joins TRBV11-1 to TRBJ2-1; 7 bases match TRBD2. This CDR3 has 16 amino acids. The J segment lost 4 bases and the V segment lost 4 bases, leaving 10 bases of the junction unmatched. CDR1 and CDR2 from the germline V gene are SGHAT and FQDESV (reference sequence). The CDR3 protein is CASSSFGRPPYNEQFF. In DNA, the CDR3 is TGTGCCAGCAGCTCGTTCGGGAGGCCACCATACAATGAGCAGTTCTTC.

The CDR3 nucleotides read TGTGCCAGCAGCTTAGGAGGAGGCGATGAAAAACTGTTTTTT. This codes for CASSLGGGDEKLFF. This chain connects TRBV7-9 to TRBJ1-4; D is uncertain. V shed 1 base and J shed 6 bases, with 9 bases lying between them. This CDR3 comprises 14 residues. Germline V gene data show CDR1 as SEHNR and CDR2 as FQNEAQ (reference sequence).

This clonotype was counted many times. Here the CDR3 DNA reads TGTGCCAGCAGACCGGGACAGGGGGCACGTGGCTACACCTTC. This encodes CASRPGQGARGYTF. The rearrangement links TRBV6-5 to TRBJ1-2, with TRBD1 identical over 12 bases. CDR1 is MNHEY and CDR2 is SVGAGI in the germline V gene. Trimming cost V 6 bases and J 7 bases; bases outside gene matches: 6. CDR3 length: 14 amino acids.

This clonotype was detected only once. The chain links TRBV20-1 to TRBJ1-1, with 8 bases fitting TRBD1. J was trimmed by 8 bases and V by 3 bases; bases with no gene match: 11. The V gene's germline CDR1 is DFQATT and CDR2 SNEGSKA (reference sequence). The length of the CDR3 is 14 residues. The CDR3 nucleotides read TGCAGTGCTAGTCAAATCAGGGGGCAGCTCGAAGCTTTCTTT. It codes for CSASQIRGQLEAFF.

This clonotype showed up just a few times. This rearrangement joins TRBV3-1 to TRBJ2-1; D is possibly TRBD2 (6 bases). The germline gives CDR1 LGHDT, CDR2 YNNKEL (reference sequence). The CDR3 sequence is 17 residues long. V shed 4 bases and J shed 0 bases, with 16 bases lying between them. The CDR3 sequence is CASSPARGSGSYNEQFF. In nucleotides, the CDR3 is TGTGCCAGCAGCCCCGCCCGGGGTAGCGGCTCCTACAATGAGCAGTTCTTC.

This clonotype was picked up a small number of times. CDR3 DNA sequence: TGTGCCAGCAGCGCAAGACTAGCGGGAGGGCCAGATACGCAGTATTTT. The encoded protein is CASSARLAGGPDTQYF. V and J are TRBV9 and TRBJ2-3, with 14 bases aligning to TRBD2. Germline-derived CDR1 and CDR2 are SGDLS and YYNGEE. Unmatched junction bases numbered 4, after V lost 3 bases and J lost 4 bases. The CDR3 length is 16 residues.

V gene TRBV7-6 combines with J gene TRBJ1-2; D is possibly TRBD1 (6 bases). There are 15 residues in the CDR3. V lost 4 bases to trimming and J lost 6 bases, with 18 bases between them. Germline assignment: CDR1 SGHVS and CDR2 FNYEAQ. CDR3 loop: CASSSEPGVEDGYTF. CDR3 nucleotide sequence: TGTGCCAGCAGCTCCGAGCCAGGGGTTGAGGATGGCTACACCTTC.

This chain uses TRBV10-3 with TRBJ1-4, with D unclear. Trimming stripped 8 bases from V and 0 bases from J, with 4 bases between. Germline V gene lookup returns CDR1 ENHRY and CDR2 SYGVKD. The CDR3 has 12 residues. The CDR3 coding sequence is TGTGCCATCGGGGCAACTAATGAAAAACTGTTTTTT. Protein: CAIGATNEKLFF.

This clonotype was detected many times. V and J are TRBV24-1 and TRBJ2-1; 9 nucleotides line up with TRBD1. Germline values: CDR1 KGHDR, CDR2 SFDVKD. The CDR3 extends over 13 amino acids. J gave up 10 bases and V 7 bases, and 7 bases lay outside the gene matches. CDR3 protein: CATSGTGLDEQFF. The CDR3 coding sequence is TGTGCCACCAGCGGGACAGGGTTGGACGAGCAGTTCTTC.

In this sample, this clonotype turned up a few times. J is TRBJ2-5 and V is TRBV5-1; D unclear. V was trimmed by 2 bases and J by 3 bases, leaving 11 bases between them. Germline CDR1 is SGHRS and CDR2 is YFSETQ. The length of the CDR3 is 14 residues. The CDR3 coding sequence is TGCGCCAGCAGCTTTCGAGACTCGGAAGAGACCCAGTACTTC. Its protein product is CASSFRDSEETQYF.

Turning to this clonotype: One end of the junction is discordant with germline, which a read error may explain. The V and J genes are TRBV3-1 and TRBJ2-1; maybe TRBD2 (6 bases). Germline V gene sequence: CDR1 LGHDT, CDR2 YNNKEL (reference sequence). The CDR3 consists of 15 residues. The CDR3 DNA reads TGTGCCAGCAGCCAAGGGAGGGGCTCCTGCAATGAGCAGTTCTTC. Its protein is CASSQGRGSCNEQFF.

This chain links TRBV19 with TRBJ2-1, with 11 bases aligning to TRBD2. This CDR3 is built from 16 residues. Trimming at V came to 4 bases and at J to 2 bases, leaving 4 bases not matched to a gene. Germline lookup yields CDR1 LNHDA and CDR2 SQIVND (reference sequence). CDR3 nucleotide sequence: TGTGCCAGTAGTAAGCCGGGACTAGCGGCCTACAATGAGCAGTTCTTC. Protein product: CASSKPGLAAYNEQFF. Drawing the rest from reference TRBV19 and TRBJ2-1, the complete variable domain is DGGITQSPKYLFRKEGQNVTLSCEQNLNHDAMYWYRQDPGQGLRLIYYSQIVNDFQKGDIAEGYSVSREKKESFPLTVTSAQKNPTAFYLCASSKPGLAAYNEQFFGPGTRLTVL.

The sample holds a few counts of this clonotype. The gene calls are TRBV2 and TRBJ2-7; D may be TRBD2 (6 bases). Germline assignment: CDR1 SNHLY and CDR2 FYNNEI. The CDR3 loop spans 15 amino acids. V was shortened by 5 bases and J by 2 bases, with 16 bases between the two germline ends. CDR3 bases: TGTGCCAGCAGTCTCCCTGCGGGGTTTACCTACGAGCAGTACTTC. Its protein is CASSLPAGFTYEQYF.

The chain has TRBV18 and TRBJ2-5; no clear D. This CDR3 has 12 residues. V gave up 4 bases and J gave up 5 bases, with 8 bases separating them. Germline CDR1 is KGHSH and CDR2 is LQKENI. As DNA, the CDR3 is TGTGCCAGCTCACAGAACATGGAGACCCAGTACTTC. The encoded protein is CASSQNMETQYF.

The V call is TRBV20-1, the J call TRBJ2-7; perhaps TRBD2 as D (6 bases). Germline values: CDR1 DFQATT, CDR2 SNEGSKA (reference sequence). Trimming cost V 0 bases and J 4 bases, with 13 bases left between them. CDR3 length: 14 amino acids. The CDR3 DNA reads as TGCAGTGCTAGAGATCTTGGGACTTTTTACGAGCAGTACTTC. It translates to CSARDLGTFYEQYF.

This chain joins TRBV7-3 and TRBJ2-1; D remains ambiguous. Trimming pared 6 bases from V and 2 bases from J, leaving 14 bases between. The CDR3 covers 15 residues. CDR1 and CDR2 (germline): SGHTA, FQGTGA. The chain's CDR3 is CASRLNPGPYNEQFF. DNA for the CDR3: TGTGCCAGCAGACTTAATCCTGGACCCTACAATGAGCAGTTCTTC. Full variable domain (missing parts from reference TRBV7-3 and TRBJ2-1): GAGVSQTPSNKVTEKGKYVELRCDPISGHTALYWYRQSLGQGPEFLIYFQGTGAADDSGLPNDRFFAVRPEGSVSTLKIQRTERGDSAVYLCASRLNPGPYNEQFFGPGTRLTVL.

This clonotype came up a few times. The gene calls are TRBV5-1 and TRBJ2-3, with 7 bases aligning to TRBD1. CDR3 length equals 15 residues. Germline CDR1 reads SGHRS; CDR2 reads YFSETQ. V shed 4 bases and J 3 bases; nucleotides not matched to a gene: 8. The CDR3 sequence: CASSRQGLRTDTQYF. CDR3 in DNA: TGCGCCAGCAGCAGACAGGGATTGAGGACAGATACGCAGTATTTT. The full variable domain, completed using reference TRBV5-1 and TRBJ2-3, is KAGVTQTPRYLIKTRGQQVTLSCSPISGHRSVSWYQQTPGQGLQFLFEYFSETQRNKGNFPGRFSGRQFSNSRSEMNVSTLELGDSALYLCASSRQGLRTDTQYFGPGTRLTVL.

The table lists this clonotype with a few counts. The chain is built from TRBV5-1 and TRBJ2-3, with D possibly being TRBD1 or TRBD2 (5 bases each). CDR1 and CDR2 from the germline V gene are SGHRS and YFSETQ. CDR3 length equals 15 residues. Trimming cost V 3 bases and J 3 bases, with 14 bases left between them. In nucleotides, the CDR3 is TGCGCCAGCAGCTGGGACGGGCCAAGGACAGATACGCAGTATTTT. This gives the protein CASSWDGPRTDTQYF.

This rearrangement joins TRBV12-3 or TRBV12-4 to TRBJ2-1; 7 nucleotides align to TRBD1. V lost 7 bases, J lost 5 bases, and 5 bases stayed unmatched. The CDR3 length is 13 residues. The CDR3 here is CASIPTGNNEQFF. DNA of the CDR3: TGTGCCAGCATCCCGACAGGGAACAATGAGCAGTTCTTC.

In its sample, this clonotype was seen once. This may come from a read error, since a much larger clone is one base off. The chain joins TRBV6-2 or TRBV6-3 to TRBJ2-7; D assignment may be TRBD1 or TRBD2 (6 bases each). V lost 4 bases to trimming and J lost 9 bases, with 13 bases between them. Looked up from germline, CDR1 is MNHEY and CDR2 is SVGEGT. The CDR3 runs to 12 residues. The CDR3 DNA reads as TGTGCCAGCAGTTCGCCGGGGGCCGGGCAGTACTTC. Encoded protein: CASSSPGAGQYF.

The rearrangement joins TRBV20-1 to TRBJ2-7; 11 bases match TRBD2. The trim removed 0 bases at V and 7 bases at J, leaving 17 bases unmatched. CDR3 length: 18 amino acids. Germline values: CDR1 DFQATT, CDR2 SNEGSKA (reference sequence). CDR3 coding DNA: TGCAGTGCTAGAGATCCCAGACTAGCGGGAAACCTCTACAATGAGCAGTACTTC. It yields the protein CSARDPRLAGNLYNEQYF.

DNA for the CDR3: TGCGCCAGCAGCCAAGGCGCGGGAGAGCCCTCCTACGAGCAGTACTTC. Its translation is CASSQGAGEPSYEQYF. J is TRBJ2-7 and V is TRBV4-1; 7 bases agree with TRBD2. V lost 1 base and J lost 0; bases outside the gene matches: 6. Germline V gene data show CDR1 as MGHRA and CDR2 as YSYEKL. The CDR3 extends over 16 amino acids.

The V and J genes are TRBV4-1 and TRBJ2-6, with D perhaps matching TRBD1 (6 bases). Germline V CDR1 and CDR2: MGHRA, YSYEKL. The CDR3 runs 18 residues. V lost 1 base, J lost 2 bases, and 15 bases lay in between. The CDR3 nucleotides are TGCGCCAGCAGCCAAGGAGGGTTACAGGGCCCTGGGGCCAACGTCCTGACTTTC. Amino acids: CASSQGGLQGPGANVLTF.

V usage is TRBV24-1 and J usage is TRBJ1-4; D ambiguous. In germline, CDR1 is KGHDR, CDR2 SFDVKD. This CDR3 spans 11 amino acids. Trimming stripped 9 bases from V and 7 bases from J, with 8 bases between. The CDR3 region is CATGRGEKLFF. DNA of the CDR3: TGTGCCACCGGTAGAGGTGAAAAACTGTTTTTT.

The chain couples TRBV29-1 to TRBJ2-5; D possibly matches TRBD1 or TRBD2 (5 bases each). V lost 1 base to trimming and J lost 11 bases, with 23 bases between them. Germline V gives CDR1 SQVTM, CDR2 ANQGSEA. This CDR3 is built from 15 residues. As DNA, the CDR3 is TGCAGCGTTGAAGTCGAGGGGTCCCGATACAATGAGCAGTACTTC. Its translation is CSVEVEGSRYNEQYF.

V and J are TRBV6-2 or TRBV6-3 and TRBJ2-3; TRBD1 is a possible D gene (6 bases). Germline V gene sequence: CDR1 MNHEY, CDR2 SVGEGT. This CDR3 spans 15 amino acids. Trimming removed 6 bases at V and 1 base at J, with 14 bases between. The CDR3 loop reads CASSPDRIGTDTQYF. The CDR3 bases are TGTGCCAGCAGCCCCGACAGGATCGGCACAGATACGCAGTATTTT.